One and the same sample provided the 21 T cell receptor beta chains below, sequenced in a study of shared clonotypes between healthy human individuals. Sequencing was performed with immunoSEQ multiplex PCR; in TCRdb, only in-frame clones are kept and a portion is missing. This table has 2 million to 2.5 million clones, 85% to 95% appearing once. Material for sequencing was naive CD4+ T cells from PBMCs. This sample's subset: CD45RA+ positively selected. The receptors derive from a man between 18 and 35 years old in good health. Some clones in this sample may be carry-over from other donors' samples.

The chain uses TRBV4-1 and TRBJ1-4; TRBD1 aligns across 7 bases. V trimming: 2 bases; J trimming: 6 bases; junction bases outside the gene matches: 6. Germline CDR1 is MGHRA and CDR2 is YSYEKL. CDR3 length: 15 amino acids. As DNA, the CDR3 is TGCGCCAGCAGCCAATTACGGACAGGACATGAAAAACTGTTTTTT. Translating it yields CASSQLRTGHEKLFF.

V usage is TRBV9 and J usage is TRBJ2-3; 8 bases are a match to TRBD2. Trimming at V came to 0 bases and at J to 1 base, leaving 7 bases not matched to a gene. The germline CDR1 and CDR2 sequences are SGDLS and YYNGEE. The CDR3 is 17 amino acids. The CDR3 reads CASSVATTSGGTDTQYF. The CDR3 DNA reads as TGTGCCAGCAGCGTAGCTACTACTAGCGGAGGCACAGATACGCAGTATTTT.

This chain uses TRBV6-5 with TRBJ2-2, with D unresolved. The CDR3 is 15 residues long. CDR1 is MNHEY, CDR2 SVGAGI, per germline. Trimming shortened V by 2 bases and J by 0 bases, and 7 bases separated the two germline ends. The CDR3 protein is CASSYKGANTGELFF. CDR3 sequence (DNA): TGTGCCAGCAGTTACAAGGGCGCGAACACCGGGGAGCTGTTTTTT.

This clone was detected only once. The V and J genes are TRBV5-1 and TRBJ2-5; 11 bases align to TRBD1. The CDR3 is made up of 15 amino acids. J lost 5 bases, V lost 4 bases, and 7 bases had no gene match. CDR1 is SGHRS and CDR2 is YFSETQ in the germline V gene. In DNA, the CDR3 is TGCGCCAGCAGCGACGGACAGGGGGCGGACGAGACCCAGTACTTC. Protein sequence: CASSDGQGADETQYF.

This chain links TRBV2 with TRBJ2-1; 8 nucleotides agree with TRBD2. Germline CDR1 and CDR2: SNHLY and FYNNEI. This CDR3 has 16 residues. The ends lost 6 bases at V and 1 base at J; junction bases unmatched: 8. CDR3 region: CASRGREGRSYNEQFF. DNA for the CDR3: TGTGCCAGCAGAGGTCGGGAGGGCCGATCCTACAATGAGCAGTTCTTC. Supplemented by reference TRBV2 and TRBJ2-1, the full variable domain reads EPEVTQTPSHQVTQMGQEVILRCVPISNHLYFYWYRQILGQKVEFLVSFYNNEISEKSEIFDDQFSVERPDGSNFTLKIRSTKLEDSAMYFCASRGREGRSYNEQFFGPGTRLTVL.

V and J are TRBV12-5 and TRBJ2-1; no clear D gene. V lost 1 base and J lost 5, with 6 bases in between. The CDR3 extends over 13 amino acids. Germline V gene lookup returns CDR1 LGHNT and CDR2 FRNRAP. CDR3 DNA sequence: TGTGCTAGTGGTTTGGCCTGGAACAATGAGCAGTTCTTC. Residues: CASGLAWNNEQFF.

This chain connects TRBV7-9 to TRBJ2-1, with TRBD2 as a possible D gene (5 bases). This CDR3 is built from 15 residues. Trimming removed 5 bases at V and 4 bases at J, with 15 bases between. CDR1 is SEHNR, CDR2 FQNEAQ, per germline (reference sequence). This CDR3 is CASSRSLEVYNEQFF. The CDR3, as DNA: TGTGCCAGCAGCCGGTCACTAGAAGTGTACAATGAGCAGTTCTTC.

This clone was seen once. V is TRBV15 and J is TRBJ1-2; 8 nucleotides agree with TRBD1. CDR3 length equals 17 residues. Per the germline V gene, CDR1 is LNHNV and CDR2 is YYDKDF (reference sequence). J gave up 4 bases and V 0 bases, and 10 bases lay outside the gene matches. The CDR3 region is CATSRDRGLFLGYGYTF. The DNA of the CDR3 is TGTGCCACCAGCAGAGACAGGGGGCTTTTTTTGGGCTATGGCTACACCTTC.

On this clone: In the same sample, other DNA sequences code for this CDR3. This sequence joins TRBV6-1 and TRBJ2-7, with unresolved D. The germline gives CDR1 MNHNS, CDR2 SASEGT. The V end was cut by 3 bases, the J end by 2 bases, with 11 bases between. There are 14 residues in the CDR3. The DNA of the CDR3 is TGTGCCAGCAGTGAGCTCGGCCAGACCTACGAGCAGTACTTC. Protein product: CASSELGQTYEQYF.

This chain joins TRBV29-1 and TRBJ1-2; 8 positions agree with TRBD1. This CDR3 comprises 14 residues. The ends lost 4 bases at V and 2 bases at J; junction bases unmatched: 6. The V gene's germline CDR1 is SQVTM and CDR2 ANQGSEA. In DNA, the CDR3 is TGCAGCGTTGGGAGACAGGGGACAAACTATGGCTACACCTTC. Translated: CSVGRQGTNYGYTF.

Notes on this clone: One junction end disagrees with the germline gene, perhaps due to a read error. The V gene is TRBV6-1, the J gene TRBJ1-5; TRBD1 is a possible D gene (6 bases). This CDR3 region has 14 residues. Germline V gives CDR1 MNHNS, CDR2 SASEGT. CDR3 sequence reads: CASNERTGNQPQHF. The CDR3 DNA reads as TGTGCCAGCAATGAAAGGACAGGCAATCAGCCCCAGCATTTT.

There are a few counts of this clone. The J gene is TRBJ1-1, the V gene TRBV9; D ambiguous. Trimming took 0 bases from V and 4 from J, leaving 13 bases between them. There are 15 residues in the CDR3. CDR1 is SGDLS and CDR2 is YYNGEE in the germline V gene. The CDR3 is CASSVASGYGTEAFF. The CDR3 DNA reads as TGTGCCAGCAGCGTAGCTAGTGGATATGGCACTGAAGCTTTCTTT.

The rearrangement uses TRBV28 and TRBJ1-3, with TRBD1 matching over 10 bases. The CDR3 has 17 residues. Germline CDR1 and CDR2: MDHEN and SYDVKM. The V segment lost 0 bases and the J segment 5 bases; nucleotides outside the gene matches: 7. CDR3 bases: TGTGCCAGCAGTTTATGGGGACAGGGGCGCCCCAGAAACACCATATATTTT. As protein: CASSLWGQGRPRNTIYF.

This sequence joins TRBV6-5 and TRBJ1-4; weak D call: TRBD1 (5 bases). The CDR3 covers 15 residues. Deletions cut 6 bases from V and 6 bases from J, with 17 bases between. Germline V gives CDR1 MNHEY, CDR2 SVGAGI. The CDR3 spells CASSPLQGGDEKLFF. DNA of the CDR3: TGTGCCAGCAGCCCCCTCCAGGGAGGGGATGAAAAACTGTTTTTT.

The chain joins TRBV2 to TRBJ1-3; the D gene is possibly TRBD1 (5 bases). Trimming stripped 3 bases from V and 11 bases from J, with 17 bases between. Germline CDR1 is SNHLY and CDR2 is FYNNEI. This CDR3 region has 14 residues. For the CDR3, the DNA is TGTGCCAGCAGTGAGATTGGGACCATAGCCGCCATATATTTT. Translating it yields CASSEIGTIAAIYF. Variable domain in full (rest from reference TRBV2 and TRBJ1-3): EPEVTQTPSHQVTQMGQEVILRCVPISNHLYFYWYRQILGQKVEFLVSFYNNEISEKSEIFDDQFSVERPDGSNFTLKIRSTKLEDSAMYFCASSEIGTIAAIYFGEGSWLTVV.

This rearrangement joins TRBV27 to TRBJ1-2; D might be TRBD1 (5 bases). This CDR3 contains 15 residues. Germline CDR1 and CDR2: MNHEY and SMNVEV (reference sequence). V dropped 6 bases and J dropped 2 bases, with 16 bases sitting between them. The CDR3 here is CASREMGTGNYGYTF. For the CDR3, the DNA is TGTGCCAGCAGGGAAATGGGGACGGGCAACTATGGCTACACCTTC.

The genes are TRBV18 and TRBJ2-5; D is unclear. CDR1 KGHSH and CDR2 LQKENI come from the germline V gene. Trimming took off 3 bases at V and 5 bases at J, with 13 bases between the two ends. The length of the CDR3 is 14 residues. Here the CDR3 DNA reads TGTGCCAGCTCACCGACCTCTAATGCCGAGACCCAGTACTTC. Translated: CASSPTSNAETQYF.

Notes on this clone: Other DNA sequences within the sample encode an identical CDR3. The chain recombines TRBV9 with TRBJ2-5, with TRBD2 matching over 7 bases. Germline V gene data show CDR1 as SGDLS and CDR2 as YYNGEE. Losses at the gene ends were 0 bases for V and 5 bases for J; bases not matched to a gene: 4. This CDR3 comprises 14 residues. CDR3 amino acids: CASSVGPGGETQYF. Here the CDR3 DNA reads TGTGCCAGCAGCGTAGGTCCGGGAGGCGAGACCCAGTACTTC.

The chain recombines TRBV4-1 with TRBJ2-6; TRBD1 is a possible D gene (6 bases). This CDR3 has 15 amino acids. V dropped 2 bases and J dropped 3 bases, with 8 bases sitting between them. Looked up from germline, CDR1 is MGHRA and CDR2 is YSYEKL. The CDR3 loop is CASSQIQGGANVLTF. The CDR3 coding sequence is TGCGCCAGCAGCCAAATACAGGGTGGGGCCAACGTCCTGACTTTC.

The chain carries TRBV7-2 and TRBJ2-6, with D uncertain. The CDR3 is 15 residues long. Germline V gene data show CDR1 as SGHTA and CDR2 as FQGNSA. V lost 1 base, J lost 3 bases, and 7 bases lay in between. Written as DNA, the CDR3 is TGTGCCAGCAGCTTAGGGCCTGTTGGGGCCAACGTCCTGACTTTC. Its protein product is CASSLGPVGANVLTF.

This clone was seen a single time. The V and J genes are TRBV11-2 and TRBJ2-1, with TRBD2 matching 8 bases. Germline V gene sequence: CDR1 SGHAT, CDR2 FQNNGV. The CDR3 spans 19 residues. V was clipped by 1 base and J by 4 bases; unmatched bases: 15. CDR3 amino acids: CASSLGPGVAAGVYNEQFF. The CDR3, as DNA: TGTGCCAGCAGCTTAGGTCCAGGGGTGGCAGCGGGGGTGTACAATGAGCAGTTCTTC.